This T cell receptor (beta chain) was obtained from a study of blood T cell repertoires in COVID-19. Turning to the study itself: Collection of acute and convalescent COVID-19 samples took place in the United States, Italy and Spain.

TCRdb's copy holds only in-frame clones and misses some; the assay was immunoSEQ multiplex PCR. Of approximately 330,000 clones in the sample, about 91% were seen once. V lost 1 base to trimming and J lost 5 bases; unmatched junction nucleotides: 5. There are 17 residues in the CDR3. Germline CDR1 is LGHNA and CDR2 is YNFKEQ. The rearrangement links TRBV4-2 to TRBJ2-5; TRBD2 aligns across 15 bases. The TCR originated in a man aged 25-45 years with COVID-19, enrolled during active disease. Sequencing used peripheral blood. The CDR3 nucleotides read TGTGCCAGCAGCCAAGTCCCGGGACTAGCGGGGGGTGAGACCCAGTACTTC. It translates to CASSQVPGLAGGETQYF.